This entry lists 25 T cell receptor beta chains sequenced from one sample in a study of cytomegalovirus exposure and HLA in healthy donors. The repertoire was sequenced with immunoSEQ multiplex PCR; TCRdb's copy has only in-frame clones and lacks some. This table has roughly 200,000 clones, 86% appearing once. The sequencing input was PBMCs. The receptors originated from a man aged 30 to 45 in good health and CMV-seropositive.

The chain recombines TRBV11-3 with TRBJ1-6, with D possibly matching TRBD1 (6 bases). Per the germline V gene, CDR1 is SGHNT and CDR2 is YENEEA. Trimming took off 6 bases at V and 6 bases at J, with 15 bases between the two ends. This CDR3 has 15 residues. This chain's CDR3 is CASSRGQTINSPLHF. In nucleotides, the CDR3 is TGTGCCAGCAGTCGTGGACAGACCATTAATTCACCCCTCCACTTT.

This chain joins TRBV28 and TRBJ1-3; D is unclear. This CDR3 has 13 amino acids. V was clipped by 8 bases and J by 3 bases, with 11 bases between them. Germline-derived CDR1 and CDR2 are MDHEN and SYDVKM. The CDR3 DNA sequence: TGTGCCAGCGGAGGGAGGGTTGGAAACACCATATATTTT. As protein: CASGGRVGNTIYF.

Concerning this clone: This sample includes further DNA sequences coding for the same CDR3. The chain uses TRBV5-1 and TRBJ1-4; 10 nucleotides align to TRBD1. The J segment lost 7 bases and the V segment lost 0 bases, leaving 0 bases of the junction unmatched. CDR1 is SGHRS, CDR2 YFSETQ, per germline. This CDR3 has 14 amino acids. The CDR3 sequence: CASSLGQGAEKLFF. Written as DNA, the CDR3 is TGCGCCAGCAGCTTGGGACAGGGGGCTGAAAAACTGTTTTTT.

The chain joins TRBV7-2 to TRBJ1-3; D remains unclear. The CDR3 spans 14 residues. V lost 5 bases to trimming and J lost 2 bases, with 10 bases between them. Germline V gene sequence: CDR1 SGHTA, CDR2 FQGNSA. CDR3 loop: CASSPDTAGNTIYF. For the CDR3, the DNA is TGTGCCAGCAGCCCTGACACCGCTGGAAACACCATATATTTT.

This clone was counted between two and nine times. This chain uses TRBV10-2 with TRBJ1-3; the D is unclear. The CDR3 has 16 residues. Germline CDR1 and CDR2: WSHSY and SAAADI. V gave up 6 bases and J gave up 0 bases, with 15 bases separating them. Here the CDR3 reads CASSDLFGDSGNTIYF. The CDR3 nucleotides read TGCGCCAGCAGCGATTTGTTTGGGGACTCTGGAAACACCATATATTTT.

In DNA, the CDR3 is TGTGCCAGCAGTCCCCGGACACGCCCGTGGGCCAACGTCCTGACTTTC. Its protein is CASSPRTRPWANVLTF. The chain recombines TRBV28 with TRBJ2-6, with a weak D call TRBD1 (5 bases). This CDR3 contains 16 residues. Germline-derived CDR1 and CDR2 are MDHEN and SYDVKM. The ends were cut back, 5 bases at V and 5 bases at J, with 16 bases in the middle.

This clone was seen a few times. The chain couples TRBV27 to TRBJ2-7; the D call may be TRBD1 or TRBD2 (6 bases each). Germline values: CDR1 MNHEY, CDR2 SMNVEV (reference sequence). This CDR3 contains 12 residues. The germline V and J ends were trimmed by 11 bases and 4 bases, with 15 bases remaining between them. The CDR3 DNA is TGTGCCGGCAAGAGGGGGAGGTACGAGCAGTACTTC. It specifies CAGKRGRYEQYF.

This chain uses TRBV5-1 with TRBJ1-5; D perhaps matches TRBD1 (5 bases). The germline V gene encodes CDR1 SGHRS and CDR2 YFSETQ. With 4 bases removed from V and 4 bases from J, the gap between germline ends came to 12 bases. CDR3 length equals 14 residues. The CDR3 DNA follows: TGCGCCAGCAGCCATGGGGACCAGAATCAGCCCCAGCATTTT. This translates into CASSHGDQNQPQHF.

This chain joins TRBV2 and TRBJ2-1; 8 nucleotides align to TRBD1. J lost 8 bases, V lost 5 bases, and 8 bases had no gene match. The CDR3 totals 14 residues. The germline V gene has CDR1 SNHLY and CDR2 FYNNEI. DNA of the CDR3: TGTGCCAGCAGTCCCACGGACAGGGTTGATGAGCAGTTCTTC. It encodes CASSPTDRVDEQFF.

By frequency in the sample, this clone is large. The rearrangement links TRBV6-6 to TRBJ1-1; D is uncertain. Germline values: CDR1 MNHNY, CDR2 SVGAGI (reference sequence). V shed 8 bases and J shed 0 bases, with 13 bases lying between them. The CDR3 length is 14 residues. CDR3 region: CASPGDGLNTEAFF. CDR3 nucleotide sequence: TGTGCCAGCCCTGGCGACGGCCTGAACACTGAAGCTTTCTTT.

The V gene is TRBV5-5, the J gene TRBJ1-4, with 8 bases identical to TRBD1. Germline loops: CDR1 SGHKS, CDR2 YYEKEE (reference sequence). The CDR3 sequence is 15 residues long. J was trimmed by 7 bases and V by 4 bases; bases with no gene match: 9. CDR3 region: CASSLRQGPGEKLFF. CDR3 coding DNA: TGTGCCAGCAGCCTACGACAGGGGCCAGGTGAAAAACTGTTTTTT.

This clone was picked up one time. The V gene is TRBV4-3, the J gene TRBJ1-6; TRBD1 matches at 7 bases. V shed 2 bases and J 2 bases; nucleotides not matched to a gene: 3. The CDR3 consists of 16 residues. Germline values: CDR1 LGHNA, CDR2 YSLEER. In DNA form, the CDR3 reads TGCGCCAGCAGCCAATGGACAGGACCCTATAATTCACCCCTCCACTTT. The encoded protein is CASSQWTGPYNSPLHF.

The chain has TRBV2 and TRBJ1-1; no reliable D call. CDR3 length: 12 residues. Germline V gene data show CDR1 as SNHLY and CDR2 as FYNNEI. Deletions cut 5 bases from V and 5 bases from J, with 9 bases between. In DNA form, the CDR3 reads TGTGCCAGCAGTCACGACGCTACTGAAGCTTTCTTT. It specifies CASSHDATEAFF.

CDR3 nucleotides: TGTGCCAGTAGTGAGGACAGTTATAGCAATCAGCCCCAGCATTTT. Translating it yields CASSEDSYSNQPQHF. This chain joins TRBV19 and TRBJ1-5; a possible D gene is TRBD1 (6 bases). The CDR3 contains 15 residues. V lost 5 bases, J lost 0 bases, and 11 bases lay in between. Germline CDR1 LNHDA, CDR2 SQIVND (reference sequence). The complete variable domain, with remaining parts taken from reference TRBV19 and TRBJ1-5, reads DGGITQSPKYLFRKEGQNVTLSCEQNLNHDAMYWYRQDPGQGLRLIYYSQIVNDFQKGDIAEGYSVSREKKESFPLTVTSAQKNPTAFYLCASSEDSYSNQPQHFGDGTRLSIL.

V usage is TRBV10-3 and J usage is TRBJ2-7; D gene uncertain. Trimming stripped 10 bases from V and 3 bases from J, with 16 bases between. CDR1 and CDR2 (germline): ENHRY, SYGVKD. The CDR3 is made up of 13 amino acids. In DNA form, the CDR3 reads TGTGCCACGGCCGACGGTTCCCTCTACGAGCAGTACTTC. It yields the protein CATADGSLYEQYF.

V is TRBV5-1 and J is TRBJ2-5, with D possibly matching TRBD2 (5 bases). The V end lost 1 base, the J end lost 7 bases, and 11 bases lay between the germline ends. The CDR3 extends over 13 amino acids. Germline lookup yields CDR1 SGHRS and CDR2 YFSETQ. Here the CDR3 reads CASSLWGAGTQYF. The CDR3 DNA reads as TGCGCCAGCAGCTTGTGGGGTGCGGGGACCCAGTACTTC. The whole variable domain, remainder taken from reference TRBV5-1 and TRBJ2-5, is KAGVTQTPRYLIKTRGQQVTLSCSPISGHRSVSWYQQTPGQGLQFLFEYFSETQRNKGNFPGRFSGRQFSNSRSEMNVSTLELGDSALYLCASSLWGAGTQYFGPGTRLLVL.

This clone was detected only once. The chain employs TRBV5-4 and TRBJ1-2; 8 bases are shared with TRBD1. The V gene end was trimmed by 4 bases and the J gene end by 6 bases; junction bases not matched to a gene: 11. The CDR3 runs to 15 residues. The germline gives CDR1 SGHNT, CDR2 YYREEE (reference sequence). Here the CDR3 reads CASSRDRFAVHGYTF. The CDR3 coding sequence is TGTGCCAGCAGCCGGGACAGGTTCGCCGTTCATGGCTACACCTTC.

The genes are TRBV5-1 and TRBJ2-5, with a weak D call TRBD2 (5 bases). V was cut by 5 bases and J by 1 base, with 9 bases left in between. The CDR3 length is 13 residues. Germline-derived CDR1 and CDR2 are SGHRS and YFSETQ. The CDR3 sequence is CASSRELQETQYF. The CDR3 bases are TGCGCCAGCAGTAGGGAGCTCCAAGAGACCCAGTACTTC.

This chain links TRBV5-5 with TRBJ1-5; maybe TRBD1 (6 bases). V shed 1 base and J shed 4 bases, with 9 bases lying between them. The CDR3 loop spans 14 amino acids. The germline gives CDR1 SGHKS, CDR2 YYEKEE (reference sequence). The CDR3 nucleotides read TGTGCCAGCAGCTTGTTGCAGGGGAATCAGCCCCAGCATTTT. It yields the protein CASSLLQGNQPQHF.

The chain links TRBV4-3 to TRBJ2-5; TRBD1 matches at 8 bases. The V gene's germline CDR1 is LGHNA and CDR2 YSLEER. The V and J ends lost 1 base and 4 bases, in that order; junction bases with no gene match: 5. This CDR3 has 15 amino acids. The CDR3 region is CASSQAGTGPETQYF. The DNA of the CDR3 is TGCGCCAGCAGCCAAGCCGGGACAGGCCCAGAGACCCAGTACTTC.

The V gene is TRBV29-1, the J gene TRBJ2-7, with TRBD1 as a possible D gene (5 bases). The germline CDR1 and CDR2 sequences are SQVTM and ANQGSEA. The CDR3 is 11 residues long. V was pared by 1 base and J by 11 bases, with 12 bases between. This chain's CDR3 is CSVEVGAGKYF. DNA for the CDR3: TGCAGCGTTGAAGTGGGCGCAGGGAAGTACTTC.

V and J are TRBV20-1 and TRBJ2-7; tentative D call: TRBD2 (5 bases). V lost 4 bases and J 5 bases, leaving 9 bases between the germline ends. The CDR3 is 11 amino acids. Germline CDR1 is DFQATT and CDR2 is SNEGSKA (reference sequence). CDR3 loop: CSATRADEQYF. In DNA, the CDR3 is TGCAGTGCTACCCGAGCGGACGAGCAGTACTTC.

The chain links TRBV6-5 to TRBJ1-5; D unresolved. This CDR3 has 14 residues. V was cut by 2 bases and J by 5 bases, with 10 bases left in between. Per the germline V gene, CDR1 is MNHEY and CDR2 is SVGAGI. This CDR3 is CASSYRRGHQPQHF. DNA of the CDR3: TGTGCCAGCAGTTACCGTAGAGGGCATCAGCCCCAGCATTTT.

This chain connects TRBV7-2 to TRBJ1-4; TRBD1 matches at 7 bases. The CDR3 extends over 15 amino acids. Losses at the gene ends were 5 bases for V and 7 bases for J; bases not matched to a gene: 10. Germline assignment: CDR1 SGHTA and CDR2 FQGNSA. The chain's CDR3 is CASSPGGGDGEKLFF. In nucleotides, the CDR3 is TGTGCCAGCAGCCCAGGGGGTGGGGATGGTGAAAAACTGTTTTTT.

This rearrangement joins TRBV30 to TRBJ2-1; the D gene could be TRBD1 or TRBD2 (5 bases each). The V end lost 4 bases, the J end lost 8 bases, and 18 bases lay between the germline ends. The germline V gene has CDR1 GTSNPN and CDR2 SVGIG (reference sequence). CDR3 length: 14 amino acids. CDR3 protein: CAWTSLGLGDEQFF. The CDR3 nucleotides are TGTGCCTGGACGAGTCTGGGCTTGGGGGATGAGCAGTTCTTC.